Given below is one TCR beta chain in context. The antigen this receptor binds is unknown. Base qualities are not recorded, but no much larger clone differs from it by a single base. The germline V gene sets CDR1 to SGHNT and CDR2 to YENEEA. The junction shows trimming of 1 base on V and 6 bases on J, and the gene matches do not reach 4 bases of it. The cysteine opens and the phenylalanine closes a CDR3 of 14 amino acids. Only the CDR3 DNA stays, 42 bases, in frame from base 1. This sample is part of a study of immune cell composition in non-small cell lung cancer (dated by TCRdb to about 2017). In terms of the full investigation: Histologic subtype, mainly lung adenocarcinoma or squamous cell carcinoma, was assigned on the basis of H&E together with p63, CK5, Napsin A and TTF-1 immunohistochemistry. TCR-beta sequencing from Adaptive Biotechnologies was done on around 32 paired sets of NSCLC tumour and non-adjacent lung specimens and on 20 to 30 tumour-only specimens. In supplementary cohort #1, which comprised 9 to 10 lung adenocarcinoma cases, paired tumour/lung TCR-beta sequencing was performed and TIL populations were generated so that tumour reactivity could be assessed. A handful of tumour specimens that had TCR-beta data belonged to rare histological subtypes and were left out of the subtype comparisons.

TCR-beta CDR3 regions were amplified from genomic DNA by a two-step multiplex PCR, with the second step adding Illumina-compatible adaptors. As a commercial immunoSEQ service, TCR-beta immunosequencing was carried out on an Illumina platform. The original methods were these. Repertoires were summarised by productive clonality and by Top 10 Clones, defined as the percentage of T-cell templates derived from the ten most frequent sequences. Productive clonality had a range of 0 to 1, where 1 means a monoclonal population. Tumour-associated clones were defined as sequences comprising at least 0.1% of tumour T-cell templates but absent from matched non-adjacent lung, identified via log10 scatter plots. Analyses were done in GraphPad Prism7 and R, with Student's t-tests for two-group comparisons, ANOVA for stages, and linear regression for relationships. TCRdb took this table from immuneACCESS and kept in-frame rearrangements with V and J called. Such tables lack part of the clones; where checked against another copy, unresolved V genes explain under half of the gap, and the rest is unexplained. D and trimming were read from the DNA, whereas the V and J calls and clone size are those reported in that table. This sample lists around 13,000 clones; more than 65% were detected once. More than 13% of the sample is held by the ten biggest clonotypes.

Frozen aliquots of unsorted single-cell suspensions were used for genomic DNA extraction with the QIAamp DNA kit. Tumour samples were surgically resected non-small cell lung cancer tissue. Tissues arrived within 2 hours after resection and were immediately processed into single-cell suspensions. Tissue was broken up mechanically, digested enzymatically with DNase I, collagenase I and hyaluronidase for 30 to 35 minutes at 37 degrees C, and then filtered and RBC-lysed. On the study overall, not on this receptor specifically: The reactivity cohort was only 9 to 11 cases, and tumour-reactive clones were not shown to share sequences with the dominant in vivo tumour-associated clones. Significantly higher Top 10 clone scores and productive clonality were observed in lung squamous cell carcinoma than in lung adenocarcinoma tumours. Across around 10 adenocarcinoma cases, TIL tumour reactivity correlated strongly with maximal tumour-associated clone frequency but not with overall clonality. No significant correlation was found between smoking pack-years and tumour TCR-beta clonality. Nearly half of NSCLC cases had tumour-associated clones >0.5%, found in about 36% of adenocarcinomas compared with around 75% of squamous carcinomas.

The sample consisted of lung tumor tissue. This receptor was obtained from a human donor with non-small cell lung cancer. The receptor chain draws on TRBV11-3 and TRBJ2-7, with 9 bases matching TRBD1. The CDR3 protein: CASSLGGQGIEQYF. The sequence in DNA is TGTGCCAGCAGCTTAGGGGGACAGGGAATCGAGCAGTACTTC.